The 26 T cell receptor beta chains listed next were all sequenced from one sample in a study of blood T cell repertoires in COVID-19 (TCRdb year 2020). The method was the immunoSEQ multiplex PCR assay. The clones in this table, taken by TCRdb from immuneACCESS, are in-frame only. Not every clone is retained; where verified, under half of the shortfall comes from an unresolved V gene, and the cause of the rest is unknown. The sample data list some 85,000 clones, and roughly nine tenths of these were observed just once. The ten largest clones capture under 10% of the sample. The source material was peripheral blood. These receptors came from a man in his forties or fifties with acute or convalescent COVID-19.

This chain uses TRBV6-1 with TRBJ1-6; the D is unclear. Germline values: CDR1 MNHNS, CDR2 SASEGT. There are 15 residues in the CDR3. V was cut by 2 bases and J by 7 bases, with 12 bases left in between. The CDR3 sequence: CASSELVGGNSPLHF. Written as DNA, the CDR3 is TGTGCCAGCAGTGAATTAGTTGGCGGAAATTCACCCCTCCACTTT.

This clone has ten or more counts. The chain links TRBV5-1 to TRBJ2-7; D gene unclear. Germline V CDR1 and CDR2: SGHRS, YFSETQ. The V end was cut by 1 base, the J end by 4 bases, with 9 bases between. The CDR3 covers 13 residues. The CDR3 sequence: CASSLSSGYEQYF. The CDR3 DNA reads TGCGCCAGCAGCTTGTCCTCGGGTTACGAGCAGTACTTC. The full variable domain, completed using reference TRBV5-1 and TRBJ2-7, is KAGVTQTPRYLIKTRGQQVTLSCSPISGHRSVSWYQQTPGQGLQFLFEYFSETQRNKGNFPGRFSGRQFSNSRSEMNVSTLELGDSALYLCASSLSSGYEQYFGPGTRLTVT.

The chain has TRBV7-6 and TRBJ2-3, with D possibly matching TRBD1 (6 bases). The CDR3 consists of 15 residues. Trimming took off 5 bases at V and 0 bases at J, with 12 bases between the two ends. Germline V gene data show CDR1 as SGHVS and CDR2 as FNYEAQ. The CDR3 sequence is CASSPSGTSTDTQYF. The CDR3 DNA reads TGTGCCAGCAGCCCGTCAGGGACAAGCACAGATACGCAGTATTTT.

This clone appeared once. The V gene is TRBV6-5, the J gene TRBJ1-3, with TRBD1 matching 8 bases. Per germline, CDR1 MNHEY and CDR2 SVGAGI. V dropped 4 bases and J dropped 4; count of bases not matched to a gene: 3. The CDR3 consists of 14 residues. This CDR3 is CASSSQGAGNTIYF. CDR3 DNA sequence: TGTGCCAGCAGTTCCCAGGGGGCCGGAAACACCATATATTTT.

This chain connects TRBV9 to TRBJ1-2; a possible D gene is TRBD1 (6 bases). Germline V gene lookup returns CDR1 SGDLS and CDR2 YYNGEE. The CDR3 consists of 12 residues. Trimming pared 1 base from V and 5 bases from J, leaving 6 bases between. The CDR3 coding sequence is TGTGCCAGCAGCGTAACAGGGTATGGCTACACCTTC. As protein: CASSVTGYGYTF.

This sequence joins TRBV2 and TRBJ2-1; 8 nucleotides line up with TRBD1. Germline CDR1 SNHLY, CDR2 FYNNEI. The J segment lost 4 bases and the V segment lost 4 bases, leaving 3 bases of the junction unmatched. The CDR3 totals 14 residues. The CDR3, as DNA: TGTGCCAGCAGTGCAGGGGGCGCGTACAATGAGCAGTTCTTC. Translation gives CASSAGGAYNEQFF.

This clone is a singleton in its sample. This sequence joins TRBV3-1 (or the pseudogene TRBV3-2) and TRBJ1-2; no clear D gene. This CDR3 spans 15 amino acids. Looked up from germline, CDR1 is LGHDT and CDR2 is YNNKEL (reference sequence). Trimming removed 0 bases at V and 5 bases at J, with 13 bases between. The CDR3 DNA reads as TGTGCCAGCAGCCAAGATACCGCGAGAGGGTATGGCTACACCTTC. It yields the protein CASSQDTARGYGYTF.

The chain combines TRBV12-3 or TRBV12-4 with TRBJ1-4; D is undetermined. Trimming stripped 7 bases from V and 8 bases from J, with 14 bases between. The CDR3 is 13 amino acids. For the CDR3, the DNA is TGTGCCAGCACCCTGGGAGGTTTGGAAAAACTGTTTTTT. Protein sequence: CASTLGGLEKLFF.

This chain links TRBV7-2 with TRBJ2-1; TRBD1 matches at 9 bases. Per the germline V gene, CDR1 is SGHTA and CDR2 is FQGNSA. The V and J ends lost 4 bases and 10 bases, in that order; junction bases with no gene match: 8. The CDR3 contains 14 residues. This chain's CDR3 is CASSSQGARPEQFF. DNA for the CDR3: TGTGCCAGCAGCTCACAGGGGGCGAGGCCCGAGCAGTTCTTC.

V usage is TRBV5-1 and J usage is TRBJ2-3; D gene unclear. V dropped 3 bases and J dropped 7 bases, with 6 bases sitting between them. The CDR3 spans 11 residues. The germline V gene encodes CDR1 SGHRS and CDR2 YFSETQ. The CDR3 region has the DNA TGCGCCAGCAGCTCGGGTAATACGCAGTATTTT. It specifies CASSSGNTQYF.

The V gene is TRBV11-1, the J gene TRBJ2-7; D gene unclear. Germline lookup yields CDR1 SGHAT and CDR2 FQDESV (reference sequence). V was clipped by 3 bases and J by 3 bases, with 9 bases between them. The CDR3 has 13 residues. This chain's CDR3 is CASSFRAGYEQYF. The CDR3, as DNA: TGTGCCAGCAGCTTTCGAGCAGGCTACGAGCAGTACTTC.

J is TRBJ2-6 and V is TRBV24-1; 9 bases line up with TRBD1. This CDR3 has 18 residues. Trimming at V came to 9 bases and at J to 0 bases, leaving 11 bases not matched to a gene. Per the germline V gene, CDR1 is KGHDR and CDR2 is SFDVKD. The CDR3 DNA follows: TGTGCCACCGGTTCCTCCGGGACAGGGCTCTCTGGGGCCAACGTCCTGACTTTC. Its translation is CATGSSGTGLSGANVLTF.

The gene calls are TRBV19 and TRBJ2-7; 10 nucleotides align to TRBD1. CDR1 is LNHDA, CDR2 SQIVND, per germline (reference sequence). CDR3 length: 17 amino acids. V lost 8 bases, J lost 2 bases, and 15 bases stayed unmatched. As DNA, the CDR3 is TGTGCCAGTTCCAAGCTTGAGGGACAGGGGCCAACCTACGAGCAGTACGTC. Translating gives CASSKLEGQGPTYEQYV.

The CDR3 region is CASSTGGPANYGYTF. DNA of the CDR3: TGTGCCAGTAGTACCGGCGGGCCGGCTAACTATGGCTACACCTTC. The V gene is TRBV19, the J gene TRBJ1-2; D is ambiguous. Germline lookup yields CDR1 LNHDA and CDR2 SQIVND (reference sequence). V shed 4 bases and J shed 0 bases, with 12 bases lying between them. This CDR3 is built from 15 residues.

V usage is TRBV7-2 and J usage is TRBJ2-2; 9 bases agree with TRBD2. The CDR3 is 14 amino acids. The junction had 4 bases not matched to a gene; V was cut back by 5 bases and J by 6 bases. From germline, CDR1 is SGHTA and CDR2 FQGNSA. CDR3 loop: CASSTGLASGELFF. The CDR3 DNA reads TGTGCCAGCAGCACGGGACTAGCATCCGGGGAGCTGTTTTTT. Full variable domain (remainder filled in from reference TRBV7-2 and TRBJ2-2): GAGVSQSPSNKVTEKGKDVELRCDPISGHTALYWYRQSLGQGLEFLIYFQGNSAPDKSGLPSDRFSAERTGGSVSTLTIQRTQQEDSAVYLCASSTGLASGELFFGEGSRLTVL.

The chain has TRBV25-1 and TRBJ2-1, with 10 bases lining up with TRBD2. Losses at the gene ends were 3 bases for V and 7 bases for J; bases not matched to a gene: 9. The germline V gene has CDR1 MGHDK and CDR2 SYGVNS. The CDR3 consists of 16 residues. Here the CDR3 reads CASSDNPGLATNEQFF. The DNA of the CDR3 is TGTGCCAGCAGTGACAACCCGGGACTAGCGACGAATGAGCAGTTCTTC.

The CDR3 DNA sequence: TGTGCCAGCAGCTCGGGACAGCCGAACTATGGCTACACCTTC. It is translated as CASSSGQPNYGYTF. The rearrangement uses TRBV9 and TRBJ1-2; 7 bases map to TRBD1. Losses at the gene ends were 4 bases for V and 2 bases for J; bases not matched to a gene: 5. Germline CDR1 SGDLS, CDR2 YYNGEE. The CDR3 extends over 14 amino acids.

The chain couples TRBV2 to TRBJ2-5; 7 nucleotides match TRBD1. The CDR3 runs 14 residues. The ends lost 0 bases at V and 7 bases at J; junction bases unmatched: 5. CDR1 is SNHLY and CDR2 is FYNNEI in the germline V gene. The CDR3 loop reads CASSEALPGGTQYF. The CDR3, as DNA: TGTGCCAGCAGTGAAGCGCTTCCAGGGGGGACCCAGTACTTC.

The chain couples TRBV5-1 to TRBJ1-6; possible D gene TRBD1, 5 bases. V was trimmed by 3 bases and J by 7 bases, leaving 14 bases between them. The CDR3 spans 15 residues. Looked up from germline, CDR1 is SGHRS and CDR2 is YFSETQ. This chain's CDR3 is CASSSAGDANSPLHF. The CDR3 DNA follows: TGCGCCAGCAGCTCCGCGGGGGATGCGAATTCACCCCTCCACTTT.

The J gene is TRBJ1-3, the V gene TRBV29-1; D perhaps matches TRBD1 (5 bases). Germline CDR1 reads SQVTM; CDR2 reads ANQGSEA. Trimming shortened V by 7 bases and J by 2 bases, and 12 bases separated the two germline ends. The CDR3 runs to 13 residues. CDR3 sequence (DNA): TGCAGCGCCGCCGGGACTACTGGAAACACCATATATTTT. Translation: CSAAGTTGNTIYF.

This chain links TRBV3-1 (or the pseudogene TRBV3-2) with TRBJ2-3; TRBD2 matches at 12 bases. CDR3 length: 15 residues. J was trimmed by 5 bases and V by 4 bases; bases with no gene match: 4. The germline gives CDR1 LGHDT, CDR2 YNNKEL (reference sequence). The CDR3: CASSPTSGGRDTQYF. Written as DNA, the CDR3 is TGTGCCAGCAGCCCAACTAGCGGGGGGAGAGATACGCAGTATTTT.

The chain recombines TRBV10-3 with TRBJ2-2; TRBD1 aligns across 8 bases. Per the germline V gene, CDR1 is ENHRY and CDR2 is SYGVKD. The CDR3 has 14 amino acids. Germline trimming cut 6 bases from V and 1 base from J; bases unmatched to any gene: 1. The CDR3 is CAIRGTGNTGELFF. For the CDR3, the DNA is TGTGCCATCAGGGGGACAGGGAACACCGGGGAGCTGTTTTTT.

The gene calls are TRBV7-2 and TRBJ1-2; D is ambiguous. The CDR3 totals 16 residues. Trimming stripped 3 bases from V and 0 bases from J, with 14 bases between. CDR1 is SGHTA, CDR2 FQGNSA, per germline. The CDR3 DNA reads TGTGCCAGCAGCTTCATTCGCGGCAGATCTAACTATGGCTACACCTTC. This translates into CASSFIRGRSNYGYTF. Full variable domain (rest looked up from reference TRBV7-2 and TRBJ1-2): GAGVSQSPSNKVTEKGKDVELRCDPISGHTALYWYRQSLGQGLEFLIYFQGNSAPDKSGLPSDRFSAERTGGSVSTLTIQRTQQEDSAVYLCASSFIRGRSNYGYTFGSGTRLTVV.

The CDR3 sequence: CASSLRGASTDTQYF. The CDR3 coding sequence is TGTGCCAGCAGCCTGCGGGGGGCAAGCACAGATACGCAGTATTTT. The chain is built from TRBV7-3 and TRBJ2-3; 8 nucleotides match TRBD2. CDR1 is SGHTA, CDR2 FQGTGA, per germline. The CDR3 sequence is 15 residues long. V gave up 5 bases and J gave up 0 bases; unmatched junction bases: 4.

This clone was counted a single time. The genes are TRBV19 and TRBJ2-1, with a weak D call TRBD1 (6 bases). V gave up 3 bases and J gave up 2 bases, with 17 bases separating them. Germline CDR1 is LNHDA and CDR2 is SQIVND (reference sequence). The CDR3 is 17 amino acids. The CDR3 nucleotides are TGTGCCAGTAGTATGGACACAGGGACGATTGCCTACAATGAGCAGTTCTTC. Residues: CASSMDTGTIAYNEQFF. The entire variable domain, with the rest obtained from reference TRBV19 and TRBJ2-1, is as follows: DGGITQSPKYLFRKEGQNVTLSCEQNLNHDAMYWYRQDPGQGLRLIYYSQIVNDFQKGDIAEGYSVSREKKESFPLTVTSAQKNPTAFYLCASSMDTGTIAYNEQFFGPGTRLTVL.

The DNA of the CDR3 is TGTGCCAGCAGCTTGAGTCAGGGGGCAGGTCAGCCCCAGCATTTT. It codes for CASSLSQGAGQPQHF. The V gene is TRBV5-6, the J gene TRBJ1-5, with 8 bases aligning to TRBD1. This CDR3 region has 15 residues. Germline V gene sequence: CDR1 SGHDT, CDR2 YYEEEE. With V trimmed by 1 base and J by 6 bases, 6 bases remained unmatched. The full variable domain, its missing parts supplied by reference TRBV5-6 and TRBJ1-5, is DAGVTQSPTHLIKTRGQQVTLRCSPKSGHDTVSWYQQALGQGPQFIFQYYEEEERQRGNFPDRFSGHQFPNYSSELNVNALLLGDSALYLCASSLSQGAGQPQHFGDGTRLSIL.